This T cell receptor beta chain was sequenced in a study of shared clonotypes between healthy human individuals. Study at large: Each donor's CD8 memory used one plate, CD8 naive two, each CD4 subset three.

TCRdb keeps only in-frame clones here, not all; method: immunoSEQ multiplex PCR. This sample has about 1.1 million clones, with approximately 78% found just once. The germline gives CDR1 SGHNT, CDR2 YYREEE (reference sequence). The CDR3 covers 14 residues. V shed 6 bases and J shed 1 base, with 10 bases lying between them. Free of recent acute infections or vaccinations, the donors were healthy HIV-negative adults. Nashville, Tennessee was home to all donors, who were Caucasian adults. This clone was seen only a few times. Its specificity is unknown. Study results and limitations: Naive subsets, compared against memory subsets, generally had larger estimated richness values.

The material sequenced was memory CD4+ T cells from PBMCs. Specified subset: CD45RA-negative fraction. The chain recombines TRBV5-4 with TRBJ2-2, with D perhaps matching TRBD2 (6 bases). This TCR came from a man younger than 35 in good health. Some clones in this sample may be carry-over from other donors' samples. CDR3 residues: CASTGRENTGELFF. CDR3 DNA sequence: TGTGCCAGCACGGGGCGGGAGAACACCGGGGAGCTGTTTTTT.